This T cell receptor beta chain is from a study of cytomegalovirus exposure and HLA in healthy donors. Study details: Researchers previously reported finding 100 million or so unique TCR beta sequences from approximately 190 million T cells. Study-level findings and limits: In most subjects, TCR beta sequences reportedly gave accurate predictions of HLA-A and HLA-B alleles. Common viral pathogens seemed, in a later analysis, to connect with several of the most significant clusters. An Asian-associated ancestry cluster reportedly showed fewer N-insertions than the approximately 660-donor mean in a later analysis.

A note on this clone: What it binds is unknown.

The study ran its PCR with 60 Vbeta and 13 Jbeta primers. Profiling relied on immunoSEQ multiplex PCR, and the TCRdb table lists in-frame clones only, not all of them. Of 160,000 or so clones in the sample, around 82% were seen once. The germline V gene has CDR1 LGHNA and CDR2 YSLEER. The CDR3 totals 16 residues. Losses at the gene ends were 4 bases for V and 2 bases for J; bases not matched to a gene: 10. This clonotype was sampled from a man aged 35 to 55 in good health and CMV-seronegative. The V call is TRBV4-3, the J call TRBJ2-5, with 7 bases aligning to TRBD1. Material: PBMCs. CDR3 in amino acids: CASSPGARQGQETQYF. In DNA form, the CDR3 reads TGCGCCAGCAGCCCCGGAGCCCGACAGGGACAAGAGACCCAGTACTTC.